The entry below describes one TCR beta chain. These data belong to a study of blood T cell repertoires in COVID-19. In the original processing: Estimates of nucleated cell counts were drawn from the amplification of reference gene primers. TCRdb keeps only in-frame clones here, not all; method: immunoSEQ multiplex PCR. V and J calls and clone size follow that table, whereas D and trimming were derived from the DNA. The sample yields about 170,000 clones, 70% to 85% seen once. The specimen was PBMCs or T cells enriched from blood (not recorded which). This TCR was recovered from a woman in her 70s in a cohort exposed to, infected with or recovered from COVID-19 (not recorded which).

The CDR3 DNA is TGTGCCAGCAGAGATGGCGGGGCGCGAGAGACCCAGTACTTC. Translating it yields CASRDGGARETQYF. The chain is built from TRBV28 and TRBJ2-5; perhaps TRBD2 as D (6 bases). V dropped 6 bases and J dropped 4 bases, with 15 bases sitting between them. Germline loops: CDR1 MDHEN, CDR2 SYDVKM. This CDR3 has 14 amino acids.